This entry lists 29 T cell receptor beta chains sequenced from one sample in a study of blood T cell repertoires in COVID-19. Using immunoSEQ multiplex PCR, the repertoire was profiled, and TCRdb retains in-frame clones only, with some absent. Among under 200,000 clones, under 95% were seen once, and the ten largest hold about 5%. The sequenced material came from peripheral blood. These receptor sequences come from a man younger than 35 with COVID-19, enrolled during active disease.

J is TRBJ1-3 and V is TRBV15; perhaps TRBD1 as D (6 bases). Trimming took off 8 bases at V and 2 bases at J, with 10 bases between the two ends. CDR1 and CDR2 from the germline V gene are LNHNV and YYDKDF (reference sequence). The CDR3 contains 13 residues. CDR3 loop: CATATGTGNTIYF. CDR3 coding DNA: TGTGCCACCGCCACAGGGACTGGAAACACCATATATTTT.

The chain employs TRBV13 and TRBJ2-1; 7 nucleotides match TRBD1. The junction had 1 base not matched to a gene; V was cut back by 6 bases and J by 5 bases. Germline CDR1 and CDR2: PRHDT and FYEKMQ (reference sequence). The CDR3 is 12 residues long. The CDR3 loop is CASRDRNNEQFF. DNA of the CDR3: TGTGCCAGCAGGGACAGGAACAATGAGCAGTTCTTC.

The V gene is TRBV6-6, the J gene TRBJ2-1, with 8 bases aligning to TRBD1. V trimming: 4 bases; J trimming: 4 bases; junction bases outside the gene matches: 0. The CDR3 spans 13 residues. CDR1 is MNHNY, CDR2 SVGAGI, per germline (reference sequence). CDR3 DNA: TGTGCCAGCAGTTGGACAGGGTACAATGAGCAGTTCTTC. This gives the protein CASSWTGYNEQFF.

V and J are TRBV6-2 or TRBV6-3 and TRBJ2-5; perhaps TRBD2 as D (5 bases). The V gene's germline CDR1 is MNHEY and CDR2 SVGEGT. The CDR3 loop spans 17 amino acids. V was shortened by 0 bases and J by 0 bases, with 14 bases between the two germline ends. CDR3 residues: CASSYSLASGDQETQYF. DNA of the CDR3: TGTGCCAGCAGTTACTCGCTAGCCTCGGGCGACCAAGAGACCCAGTACTTC.

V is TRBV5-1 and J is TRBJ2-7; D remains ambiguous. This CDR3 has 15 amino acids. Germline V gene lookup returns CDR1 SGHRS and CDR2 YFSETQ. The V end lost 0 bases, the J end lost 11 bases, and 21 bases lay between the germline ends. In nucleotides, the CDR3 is TGCGCCAGCAGCTTGGAACCGACAAGTAAGGCGTTGGAGTACTTC. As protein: CASSLEPTSKALEYF.

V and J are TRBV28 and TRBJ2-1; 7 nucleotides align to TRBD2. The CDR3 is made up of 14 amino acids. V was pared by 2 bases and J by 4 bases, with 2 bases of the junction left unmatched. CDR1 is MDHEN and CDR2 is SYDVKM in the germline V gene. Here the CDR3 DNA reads TGTGCCAGCAGTTTACCGGGGGGATACAATGAGCAGTTCTTC. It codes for CASSLPGGYNEQFF.

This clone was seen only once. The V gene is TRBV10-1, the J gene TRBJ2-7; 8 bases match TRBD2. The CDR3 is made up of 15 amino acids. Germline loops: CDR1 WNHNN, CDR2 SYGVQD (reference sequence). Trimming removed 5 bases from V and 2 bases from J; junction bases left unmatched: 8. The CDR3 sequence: CASSSSGSLTYEQYF. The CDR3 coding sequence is TGCGCCAGCAGTTCAAGCGGGAGTCTTACCTACGAGCAGTACTTC.

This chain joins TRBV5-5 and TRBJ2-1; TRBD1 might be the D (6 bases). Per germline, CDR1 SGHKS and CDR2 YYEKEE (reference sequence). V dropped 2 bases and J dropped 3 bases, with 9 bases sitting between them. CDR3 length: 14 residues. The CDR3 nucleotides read TGTGCCAGCAGCTTACAGGGCCACTACAATGAGCAGTTCTTC. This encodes CASSLQGHYNEQFF. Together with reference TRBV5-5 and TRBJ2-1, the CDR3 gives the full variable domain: DAGVTQSPTHLIKTRGQQVTLRCSPISGHKSVSWYQQVLGQGPQFIFQYYEKEERGRGNFPDRFSARQFPNYSSELNVNALLLGDSALYLCASSLQGHYNEQFFGPGTRLTVL.

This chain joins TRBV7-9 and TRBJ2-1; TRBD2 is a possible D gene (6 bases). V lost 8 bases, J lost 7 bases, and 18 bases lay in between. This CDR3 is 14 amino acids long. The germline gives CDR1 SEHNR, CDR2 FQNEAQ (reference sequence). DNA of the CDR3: TGTGCCAGCTTCATGAGCGGGCTAGGTAATGAGCAGTTCTTC. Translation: CASFMSGLGNEQFF.

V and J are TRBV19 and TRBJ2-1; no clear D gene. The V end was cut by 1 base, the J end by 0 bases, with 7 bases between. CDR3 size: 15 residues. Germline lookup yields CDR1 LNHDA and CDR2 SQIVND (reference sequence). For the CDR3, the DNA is TGTGCCAGTAGTATAGGGTCGAGCTCCTACAATGAGCAGTTCTTC. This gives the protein CASSIGSSSYNEQFF.

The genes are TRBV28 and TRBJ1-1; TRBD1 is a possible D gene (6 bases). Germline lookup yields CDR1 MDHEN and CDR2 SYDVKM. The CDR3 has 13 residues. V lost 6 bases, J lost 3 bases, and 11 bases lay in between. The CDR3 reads CASSSTGYTEAFF. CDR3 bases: TGTGCCAGCAGCTCGACAGGTTACACTGAAGCTTTCTTT.

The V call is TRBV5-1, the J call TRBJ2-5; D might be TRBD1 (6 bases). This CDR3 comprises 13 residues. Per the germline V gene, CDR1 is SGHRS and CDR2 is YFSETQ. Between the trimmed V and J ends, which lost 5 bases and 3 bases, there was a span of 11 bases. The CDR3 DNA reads TGCGCCAGCAGGTGGGCAGGGGAAGAGACCCAGTACTTC. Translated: CASRWAGEETQYF.

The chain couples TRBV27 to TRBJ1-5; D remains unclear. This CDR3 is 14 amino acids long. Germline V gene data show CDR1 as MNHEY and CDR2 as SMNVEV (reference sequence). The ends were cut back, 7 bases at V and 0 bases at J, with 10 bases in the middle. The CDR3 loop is CASNPGLSNQPQHF. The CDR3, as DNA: TGTGCCAGCAACCCGGGTCTTAGCAATCAGCCCCAGCATTTT.

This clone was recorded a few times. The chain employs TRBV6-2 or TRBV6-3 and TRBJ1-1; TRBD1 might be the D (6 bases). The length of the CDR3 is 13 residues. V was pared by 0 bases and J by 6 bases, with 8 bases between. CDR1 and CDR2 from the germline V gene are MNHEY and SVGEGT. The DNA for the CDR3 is TGTGCCAGCAGTTACTCGGGGGCCTCTGAAGCTTTCTTT. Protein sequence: CASSYSGASEAFF.

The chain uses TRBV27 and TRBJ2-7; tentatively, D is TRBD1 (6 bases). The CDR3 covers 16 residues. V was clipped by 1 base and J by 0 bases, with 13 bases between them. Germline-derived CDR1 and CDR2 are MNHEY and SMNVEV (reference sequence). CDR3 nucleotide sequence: TGTGCCAGCAGTTTATTCAGAACAGGGAGCTCCTACGAGCAGTACTTC. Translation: CASSLFRTGSSYEQYF.

The CDR3 region is CASTITGRVQPQHF. The CDR3 bases are TGTGCCAGCACTATCACAGGGAGGGTTCAGCCCCAGCATTTT. The gene calls are TRBV28 and TRBJ1-5; tentative D call: TRBD1 (6 bases). The length of the CDR3 is 14 residues. The V gene's germline CDR1 is MDHEN and CDR2 SYDVKM. Trimming removed 7 bases from V and 6 bases from J, with 16 bases in between.

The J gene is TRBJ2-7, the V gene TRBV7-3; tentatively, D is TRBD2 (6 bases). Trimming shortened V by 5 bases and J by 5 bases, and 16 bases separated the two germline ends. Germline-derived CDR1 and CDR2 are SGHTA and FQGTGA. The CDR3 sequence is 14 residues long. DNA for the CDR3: TGTGCCAGCAGCCCCGGAGGGAGCATCGACGAGCAGTACTTC. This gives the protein CASSPGGSIDEQYF.

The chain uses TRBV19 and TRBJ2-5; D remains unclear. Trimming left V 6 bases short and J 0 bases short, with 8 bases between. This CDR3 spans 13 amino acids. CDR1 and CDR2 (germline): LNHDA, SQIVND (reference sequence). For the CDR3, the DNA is TGTGCCAGTAGCGACTCGTACCAAGAGACCCAGTACTTC. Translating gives CASSDSYQETQYF.

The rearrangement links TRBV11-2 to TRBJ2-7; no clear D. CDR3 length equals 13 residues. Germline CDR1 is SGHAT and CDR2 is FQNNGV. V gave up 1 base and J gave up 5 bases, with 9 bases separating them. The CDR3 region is CASSLARGDEQYF. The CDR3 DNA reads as TGTGCCAGCAGCTTAGCCCGAGGAGACGAGCAGTACTTC.

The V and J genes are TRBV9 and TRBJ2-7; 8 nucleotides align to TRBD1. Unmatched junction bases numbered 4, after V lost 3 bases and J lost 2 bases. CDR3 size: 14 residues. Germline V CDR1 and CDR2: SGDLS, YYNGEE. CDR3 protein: CASSADRGTYEQYF. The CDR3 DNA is TGTGCCAGCAGCGCCGACAGGGGTACCTACGAGCAGTACTTC.

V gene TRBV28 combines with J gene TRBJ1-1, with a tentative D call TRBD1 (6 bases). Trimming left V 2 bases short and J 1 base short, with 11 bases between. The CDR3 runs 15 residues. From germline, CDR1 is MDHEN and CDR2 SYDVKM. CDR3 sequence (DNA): TGTGCCAGCAGTTTAAATGACAGGCCGAACACTGAAGCTTTCTTT. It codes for CASSLNDRPNTEAFF.

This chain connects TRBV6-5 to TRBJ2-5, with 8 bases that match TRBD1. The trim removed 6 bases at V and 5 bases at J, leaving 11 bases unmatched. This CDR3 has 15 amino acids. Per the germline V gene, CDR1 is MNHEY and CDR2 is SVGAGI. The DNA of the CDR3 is TGTGCCAGCAGCTTCCGCCAGGGGGCTTGGGAGACCCAGTACTTC. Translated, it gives CASSFRQGAWETQYF.

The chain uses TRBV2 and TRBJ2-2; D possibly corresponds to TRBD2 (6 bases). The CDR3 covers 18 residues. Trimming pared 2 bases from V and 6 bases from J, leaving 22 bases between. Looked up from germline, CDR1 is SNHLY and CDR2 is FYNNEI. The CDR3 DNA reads TGTGCCAGCAGTGAAAAGACCCTGACTAGACCCCTTGCCGGGGAGCTGTTTTTT. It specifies CASSEKTLTRPLAGELFF.

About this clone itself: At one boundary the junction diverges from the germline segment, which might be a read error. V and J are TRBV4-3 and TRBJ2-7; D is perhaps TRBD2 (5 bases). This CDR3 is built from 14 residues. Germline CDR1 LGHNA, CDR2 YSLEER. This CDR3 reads CASSQGAAAWEKHF. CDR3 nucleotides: TGCGCCAGCAGCCAAGGGGCGGCTGCTTGGGAGAAGCACTTC.

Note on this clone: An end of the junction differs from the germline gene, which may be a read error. CDR3 sequence reads: CASRQTGGRGIEKLLF. The CDR3 DNA is TGTGCCAGCAGACAGACAGGGGGCCGCGGAATTGAAAAACTGCTTTTT. The rearrangement uses TRBV28 and TRBJ1-4; 10 bases agree with TRBD1. The germline V gene has CDR1 MDHEN and CDR2 SYDVKM. This CDR3 has 16 residues. The whole variable domain, remainder taken from reference TRBV28 and TRBJ1-4, is DVKVTQSSRYLVKRTGEKVFLECVQDMDHENMFWYRQDPGLGLRLIYFSYDVKMKEKGDIPEGYSVSREKKERFSLILESASTNQTSMYLCASRQTGGRGIEKLLFGSGTQLSVL.

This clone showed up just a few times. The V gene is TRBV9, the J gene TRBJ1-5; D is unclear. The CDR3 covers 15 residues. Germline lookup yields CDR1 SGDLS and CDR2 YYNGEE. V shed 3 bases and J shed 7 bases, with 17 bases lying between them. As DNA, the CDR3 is TGTGCCAGCAGCGCCGAAGGGTACGCGGGGCAGCCCCAGCATTTT. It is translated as CASSAEGYAGQPQHF.

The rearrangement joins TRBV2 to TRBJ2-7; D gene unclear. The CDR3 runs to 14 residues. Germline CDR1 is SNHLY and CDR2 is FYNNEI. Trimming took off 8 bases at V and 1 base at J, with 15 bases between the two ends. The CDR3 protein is CASLLAPSSYEQYF. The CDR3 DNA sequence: TGTGCCAGCCTGCTGGCTCCAAGTTCCTACGAGCAGTACTTC.

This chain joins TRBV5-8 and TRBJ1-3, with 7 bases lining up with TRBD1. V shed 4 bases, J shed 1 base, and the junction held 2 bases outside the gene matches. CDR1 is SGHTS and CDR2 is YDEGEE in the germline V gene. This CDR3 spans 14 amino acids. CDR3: CASSRQGSGNTIYF. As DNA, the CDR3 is TGTGCCAGCAGCCGACAGGGTTCTGGAAACACCATATATTTT.

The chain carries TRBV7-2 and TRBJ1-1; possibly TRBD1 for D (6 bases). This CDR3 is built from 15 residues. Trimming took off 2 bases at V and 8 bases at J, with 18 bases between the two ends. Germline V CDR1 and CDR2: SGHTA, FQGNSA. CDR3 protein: CASSLYPGRGGEAFF. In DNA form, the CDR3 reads TGTGCCAGCAGCTTATATCCCGGCAGGGGTGGGGAAGCTTTCTTT.